A single sample is the source of the 13 T cell receptor beta chains below, sequenced in a study of T cell responses to AZD1222 COVID-19 vaccine. The method was immunoSEQ multiplex PCR; TCRdb's version includes in-frame clones alone and lacks a portion of them. The table has some 110,000 clones, around nine tenths seen once. This specimen was peripheral blood, taken on day 0 of AZD1222 vaccination. Receptors were obtained from an adult in good health.

Comment on this clone: At one end the junction does not follow the germline gene, possibly because of a read error. This chain links TRBV10-3 with TRBJ1-2, with TRBD1 identical over 8 bases. CDR3 length: 11 amino acids. Looked up from germline, CDR1 is ENHRY and CDR2 is SYGVKD. DNA for the CDR3: TGTGCCATCAGCGACAGGGGTTCCTCGGCCTTC. Residues: CAISDRGSSAF.

The V call is TRBV6-4, the J call TRBJ2-5; 7 bases agree with TRBD2. There are 15 residues in the CDR3. Germline CDR1 is MRHNA and CDR2 is SNTAGT. The trim removed 2 bases at V and 2 bases at J, leaving 5 bases unmatched. DNA for the CDR3: TGTGCCAGCAGTGACGGAGTGGGGGGGCAAGAGACCCAGTACTTC. Translation gives CASSDGVGGQETQYF.

This rearrangement joins TRBV7-2 to TRBJ1-2; D ambiguous. Trimming removed 1 base at V and 3 bases at J, with 9 bases between. Per germline, CDR1 SGHTA and CDR2 FQGNSA. This CDR3 contains 14 residues. The CDR3 here is CASSLGKGDYGYTF. CDR3 DNA: TGTGCCAGCAGCTTAGGCAAGGGTGACTATGGCTACACCTTC.

The rearrangement uses TRBV23-1 and TRBJ1-6; TRBD1 might be the D (6 bases). TRBV23-1 is recorded as an ORF, its role being uncertain. The CDR3 length is 21 residues. The V and J ends lost 0 bases and 0 bases respectively, with 21 bases between them. The CDR3 DNA follows: TGCGCCAGCAGTCAATCGGAAGGGGGAACGAATTCTAACTCCTATAATTCACCCCTCCACTTT. As protein: CASSQSEGGTNSNSYNSPLHF.

This chain connects TRBV5-1 to TRBJ2-7; a possible D gene is TRBD2 (5 bases). The germline V gene has CDR1 SGHRS and CDR2 YFSETQ. CDR3 length: 13 residues. V was trimmed by 5 bases and J by 3 bases, leaving 12 bases between them. Here the CDR3 reads CASSTTSYYEQYF. CDR3 coding DNA: TGCGCCAGCAGTACTACTAGTTACTACGAGCAGTACTTC.

This chain connects TRBV7-9 to TRBJ2-3; D tentatively fits TRBD1 or TRBD2 (5 bases each). With 4 bases removed from V and 1 base from J, the gap between germline ends came to 12 bases. Germline loops: CDR1 SEHNR, CDR2 FQNEAQ (reference sequence). The CDR3 length is 15 residues. DNA of the CDR3: TGTGCCAGCAGCTCCCGGGACGGACGCACAGATACGCAGTATTTT. Its protein is CASSSRDGRTDTQYF.

The rearrangement links TRBV18 to TRBJ1-2; TRBD1 might be the D (5 bases). The CDR3 extends over 15 amino acids. Trimming took off 2 bases at V and 6 bases at J, with 16 bases between the two ends. CDR1 and CDR2 (germline): KGHSH, LQKENI. CDR3 protein: CASSPSNPEGNGYTF. Written as DNA, the CDR3 is TGTGCCAGCTCACCATCCAACCCGGAGGGGAATGGCTACACCTTC.

The chain is built from TRBV18 and TRBJ1-5; D uncertain. The CDR3 is 18 amino acids. The germline V gene has CDR1 KGHSH and CDR2 LQKENI. V lost 2 bases and J lost 2, with 19 bases in between. Here the CDR3 DNA reads TGTGCCAGCTCACCAGGGCGGTCAGAAAATTTTGGCAATCAGCCCCAGCATTTT. The encoded protein is CASSPGRSENFGNQPQHF.

The rearrangement joins TRBV6-5 to TRBJ1-5, with D hard to call. The CDR3 has 15 residues. V was pared by 5 bases and J by 1 base, with 12 bases between. The germline CDR1 and CDR2 sequences are MNHEY and SVGAGI. CDR3 region: CASSQIPDSNQPQHF. The CDR3 region has the DNA TGTGCCAGCAGTCAAATCCCCGACAGCAATCAGCCCCAGCATTTT.

V is TRBV27 and J is TRBJ1-5; 7 positions match TRBD1. V dropped 4 bases and J dropped 3; count of bases not matched to a gene: 6. CDR1 and CDR2 from the germline V gene are MNHEY and SMNVEV (reference sequence). The CDR3 contains 15 residues. The CDR3 DNA reads TGTGCCAGCAGTTCGGTCGACAGGGACAATCAGCCCCAGCATTTT. Encoded protein: CASSSVDRDNQPQHF.

Relative to its sample, this clone is medium-sized. The chain has TRBV11-2 and TRBJ1-2; D remains ambiguous. From germline, CDR1 is SGHAT and CDR2 FQNNGV. Trimming took 0 bases from V and 2 from J, leaving 7 bases between them. The CDR3 is 14 amino acids. CDR3 sequence (DNA): TGTGCCAGCAGCTTAGAGGAGCAGAACTATGGCTACACCTTC. It translates to CASSLEEQNYGYTF. Combining the CDR3 with reference TRBV11-2 and TRBJ1-2 gives the whole variable domain EAGVAQSPRYKIIEKRQSVAFWCNPISGHATLYWYQQILGQGPKLLIQFQNNGVVDDSQLPKDRFSAERLKGVDSTLKIQPAKLEDSAVYLCASSLEEQNYGYTFGSGTRLTVV.

The chain combines TRBV18 with TRBJ2-2, with D perhaps TRBD1 or TRBD2 (5 bases each). Germline V gives CDR1 KGHSH, CDR2 LQKENI. V was shortened by 2 bases and J by 6 bases, with 10 bases between the two germline ends. This CDR3 contains 14 residues. The CDR3, as DNA: TGTGCCAGCTCACCAACGGTGGGGGCCGGGGAGCTGTTTTTT. Translation: CASSPTVGAGELFF.

This chain joins TRBV6-5 and TRBJ1-1, with D tentatively TRBD1 (5 bases). The germline V and J ends were trimmed by 2 bases and 7 bases, with 11 bases remaining between them. The CDR3 contains 13 residues. Germline-derived CDR1 and CDR2 are MNHEY and SVGAGI. The CDR3 bases are TGTGCCAGCAGTTACGGGGGACGTATTGAAGCTTTCTTT. Translation: CASSYGGRIEAFF.